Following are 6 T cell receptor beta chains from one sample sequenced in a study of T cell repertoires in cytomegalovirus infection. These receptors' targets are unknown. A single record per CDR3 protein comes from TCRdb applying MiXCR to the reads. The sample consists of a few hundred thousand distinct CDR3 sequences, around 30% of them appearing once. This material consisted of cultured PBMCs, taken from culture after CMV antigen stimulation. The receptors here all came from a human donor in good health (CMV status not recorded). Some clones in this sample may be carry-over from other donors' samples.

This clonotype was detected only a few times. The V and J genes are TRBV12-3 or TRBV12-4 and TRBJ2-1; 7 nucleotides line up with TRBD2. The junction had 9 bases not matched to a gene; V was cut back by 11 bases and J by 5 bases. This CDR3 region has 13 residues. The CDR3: CAGGVGFDNEQFF. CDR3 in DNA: TGTGCCGGGGGGGTGGGATTCGACAATGAGCAGTTCTTC.

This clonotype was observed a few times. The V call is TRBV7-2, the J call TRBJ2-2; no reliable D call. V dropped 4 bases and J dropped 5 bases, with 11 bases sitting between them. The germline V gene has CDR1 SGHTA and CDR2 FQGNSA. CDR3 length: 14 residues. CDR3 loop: CASSSLKETGELFF. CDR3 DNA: TGTGCCAGCAGCTCCTTAAAGGAGACCGGGGAGCTGTTTTTT. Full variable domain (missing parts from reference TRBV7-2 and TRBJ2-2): GAGVSQSPSNKVTEKGKDVELRCDPISGHTALYWYRQSLGQGLEFLIYFQGNSAPDKSGLPSDRFSAERTGGSVSTLTIQRTQQEDSAVYLCASSSLKETGELFFGEGSRLTVL.

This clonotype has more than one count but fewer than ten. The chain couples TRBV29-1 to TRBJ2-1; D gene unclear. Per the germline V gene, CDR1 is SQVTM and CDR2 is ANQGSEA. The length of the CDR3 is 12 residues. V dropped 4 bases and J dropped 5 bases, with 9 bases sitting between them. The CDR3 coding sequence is TGCAGCGTTGTTCAGCTAAACAATGAGCAGTTCTTC. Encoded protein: CSVVQLNNEQFF.

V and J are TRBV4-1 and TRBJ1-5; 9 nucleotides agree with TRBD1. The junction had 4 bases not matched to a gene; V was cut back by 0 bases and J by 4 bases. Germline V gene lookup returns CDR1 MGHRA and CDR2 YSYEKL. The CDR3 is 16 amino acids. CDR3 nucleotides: TGCGCCAGCAGCCAAGAGGGACAGGGATTGAATCAGCCCCAGCATTTT. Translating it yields CASSQEGQGLNQPQHF.

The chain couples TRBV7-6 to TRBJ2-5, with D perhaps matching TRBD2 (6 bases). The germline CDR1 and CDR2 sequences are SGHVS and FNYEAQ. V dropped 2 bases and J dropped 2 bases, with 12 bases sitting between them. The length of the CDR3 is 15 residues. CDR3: CASSLRSAGQETQYF. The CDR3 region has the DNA TGTGCCAGCAGCTTAAGGTCAGCGGGTCAAGAGACCCAGTACTTC.

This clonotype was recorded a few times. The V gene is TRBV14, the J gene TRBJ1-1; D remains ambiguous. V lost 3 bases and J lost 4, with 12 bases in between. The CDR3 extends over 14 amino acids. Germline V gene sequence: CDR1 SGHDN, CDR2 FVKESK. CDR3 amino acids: CASSQLPGGTEAFF. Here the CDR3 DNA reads TGTGCCAGCAGCCAGCTCCCGGGAGGCACTGAAGCTTTCTTT. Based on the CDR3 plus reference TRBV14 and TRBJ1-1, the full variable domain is EAGVTQFPSHSVIEKGQTVTLRCDPISGHDNLYWYRRVMGKEIKFLLHFVKESKQDESGMPNNRFLAERTGGTYSTLKVQPAELEDSGVYFCASSQLPGGTEAFFGQGTRLTVV.